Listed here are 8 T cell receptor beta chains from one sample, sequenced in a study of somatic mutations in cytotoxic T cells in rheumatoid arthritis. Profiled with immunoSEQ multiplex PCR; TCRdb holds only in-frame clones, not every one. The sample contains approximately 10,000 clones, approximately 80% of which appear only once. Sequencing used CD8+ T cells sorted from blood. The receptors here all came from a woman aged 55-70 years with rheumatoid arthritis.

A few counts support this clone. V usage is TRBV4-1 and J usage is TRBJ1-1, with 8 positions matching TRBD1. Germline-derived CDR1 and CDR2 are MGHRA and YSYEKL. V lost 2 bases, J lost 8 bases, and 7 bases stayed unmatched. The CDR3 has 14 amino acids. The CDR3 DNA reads TGCGCCAGCAGCCAATTGAGGGGGGACAGGGAAGCTTTCTTT. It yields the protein CASSQLRGDREAFF.

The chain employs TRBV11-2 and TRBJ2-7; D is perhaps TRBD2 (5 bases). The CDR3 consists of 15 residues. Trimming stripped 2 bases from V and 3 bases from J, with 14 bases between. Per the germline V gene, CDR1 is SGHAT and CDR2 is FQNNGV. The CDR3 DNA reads TGTGCCAGCAGCTTAAGTCCTAGCCGCAACTACGAGCAGTACTTC. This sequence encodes CASSLSPSRNYEQYF.

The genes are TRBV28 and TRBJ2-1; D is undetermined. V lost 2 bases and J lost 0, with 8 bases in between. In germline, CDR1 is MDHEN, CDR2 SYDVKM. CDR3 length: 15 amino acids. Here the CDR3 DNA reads TGTGCCAGCAGTTTACCAGCGACCTCCTACAATGAGCAGTTCTTC. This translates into CASSLPATSYNEQFF.

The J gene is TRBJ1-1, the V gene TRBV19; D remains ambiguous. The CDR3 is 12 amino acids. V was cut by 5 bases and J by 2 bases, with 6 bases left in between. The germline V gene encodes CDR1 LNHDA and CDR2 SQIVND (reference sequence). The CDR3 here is CASSPGNTEAFF. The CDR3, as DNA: TGTGCCAGTAGTCCGGGTAACACTGAAGCTTTCTTT.

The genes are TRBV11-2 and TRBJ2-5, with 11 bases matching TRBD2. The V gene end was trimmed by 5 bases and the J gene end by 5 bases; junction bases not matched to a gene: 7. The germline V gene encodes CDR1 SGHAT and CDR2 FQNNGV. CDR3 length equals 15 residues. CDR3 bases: TGTGCCAGCAGCCACGGGACTAGCGGATTTGAGACCCAGTACTTC. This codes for CASSHGTSGFETQYF. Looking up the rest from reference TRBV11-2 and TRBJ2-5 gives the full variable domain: EAGVAQSPRYKIIEKRQSVAFWCNPISGHATLYWYQQILGQGPKLLIQFQNNGVVDDSQLPKDRFSAERLKGVDSTLKIQPAKLEDSAVYLCASSHGTSGFETQYFGPGTRLLVL.

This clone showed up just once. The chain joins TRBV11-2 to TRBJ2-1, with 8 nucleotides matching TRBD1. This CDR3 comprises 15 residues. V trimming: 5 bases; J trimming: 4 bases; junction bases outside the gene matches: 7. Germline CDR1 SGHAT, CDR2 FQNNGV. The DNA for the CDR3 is TGTGCCAGCAGCATCAGGGGGCCCTTTTACAATGAGCAGTTCTTC. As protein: CASSIRGPFYNEQFF.

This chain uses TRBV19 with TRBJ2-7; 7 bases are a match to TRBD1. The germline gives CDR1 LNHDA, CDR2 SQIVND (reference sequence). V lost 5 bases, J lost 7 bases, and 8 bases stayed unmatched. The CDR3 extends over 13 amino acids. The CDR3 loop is CASSSGQAREQYF. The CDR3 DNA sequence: TGTGCCAGTAGTTCCGGACAGGCTCGGGAGCAGTACTTC.

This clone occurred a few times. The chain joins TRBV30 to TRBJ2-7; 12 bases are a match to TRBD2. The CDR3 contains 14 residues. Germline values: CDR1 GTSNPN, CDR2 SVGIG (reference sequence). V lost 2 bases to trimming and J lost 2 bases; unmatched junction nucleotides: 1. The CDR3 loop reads CAWSRLAGAYEQYF. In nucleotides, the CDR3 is TGTGCCTGGAGTCGACTAGCGGGAGCCTACGAGCAGTACTTC.